This T cell receptor (beta chain) was retrieved from a study of cytomegalovirus exposure and HLA in healthy donors (dated 2017 in TCRdb). Broadly, across the study: According to a later analysis, one platform produced both the approximately 110 validation repertoires and the approximately 600 repertoires of the first cohort. The study was designed to test whether signatures of past pathogen exposure could be identified by cataloging public T cell receptors. Besides the first cohort of 550 to 750 subjects, a separate validation cohort made up of around 120 different subjects was used. To predict cytomegalovirus infection status, the study combined high-throughput TCR immunosequencing, statistical association of individual TCRs with disease status, and machine learning. Beyond this particular receptor, the publication reports: The classifier was reported to diagnose cytomegalovirus status with high specificity and sensitivity in both the original and validation cohorts. A later analysis found that TCRs clustered in the first cohort also tended to co-occur in the 130 or so validation repertoires, with 94% of cluster scores above 0. The authors suggested that the approach could potentially be extended to other disease states and immunological phenotypes. In the study, around 150 TCR beta chains were listed as associated with cytomegalovirus. Most TCR sequences were observed very rarely across donors, whereas some public TCRs were present in many individuals. In vitro tests confirmed that a few of the cytomegalovirus-associated TCR beta chains recognize cytomegalovirus antigens. All 120 or so repertoires were used to score co-occurrence in the validation cohort in a later analysis, because that analysis had no HLA typing for the cohort.

The donors were included in the validation cohort of over a hundred subjects, a group kept apart from the roughly 610-subject first cohort. Libraries were built with the immunoSEQ multiplex PCR assay. The authors' pipeline ran thus. A statistical classification framework was built to diagnose cytomegalovirus status from the catalog of TCR beta chain sequences. TCRdb mirrors the immuneACCESS table, restricted to in-frame sequences. Some clones are absent from its copies; in checked studies, under half trace to an unresolved V gene, and the reason for the others is unknown. V and J calls and clone size are given by that table; D and trimming were obtained from the DNA. This sample lists about 120,000 clones; roughly 86% were detected once. The top ten clones comprise around 5.1% of the sample. Reading the germline V gene gives CDR1 SGDLS and CDR2 YYNGEE. The germline V end is reduced by 5 bases and the J end by 0 bases; junction bases left unmatched: 7. The cysteine opens and the phenylalanine closes a CDR3 of 15 amino acids. This entry keeps only the CDR3 DNA: 45 bases, framed from base 1.

The sample holds a few counts of this clone. The antigen this receptor binds is unknown. Base qualities are not recorded, but no much larger clone differs from it by a single base. This receptor was obtained from a man in his late teens or twenties in good health and CMV-seronegative. Sequenced: PBMCs. The chain uses TRBV9 and TRBJ2-7, and 8 junction bases match TRBD1. The DNA sequence is as follows: TGTGCCAGCAGTCAAGGGACAGGAGTCTCCTACGAGCAGTACTTC. It encodes CASSQGTGVSYEQYF. With all but the CDR3 taken from the reference TRBV9 and TRBJ2-7 genes, the full variable domain is: DSGVTQTPKHLITATGQRVTLRCSPRSGDLSVYWYQQSLDQGLQFLIQYYNGEERAKGNILERFSAQQFPDLHSELNLSSLELGDSALYFCASSQGTGVSYEQYFGPGTRLTVT.